The subject of this entry is one T cell receptor (beta chain). This entry is derived from a study of preoperative IRX-2 immunotherapy in early breast cancer. Produced via immunoSEQ multiplex PCR; TCRdb's table is partial and in-frame only. Of around 95,000 clones listed, roughly 89% are singletons. The CDR3 consists of 15 residues. The V gene end was trimmed by 7 bases and the J gene end by 0 bases; junction bases not matched to a gene: 6. The treatment here: preoperative locoregional IRX-2 cytokine immunotherapy. Samples came from a phase Ib trial of preoperative locoregional IRX-2 cytokine immunotherapy.

The sample in question was tumor tissue, obtained after IRX-2 immunotherapy. The origin of this receptor is a human donor with breast cancer. The chain carries TRBV7-1 and TRBJ2-1, with TRBD1 identical over 7 bases. TRBV7-1 is marked as an open reading frame, function uncertain. CDR3 protein: CASKLGGPSYNEQFF. The CDR3 DNA is TGTGCCAGCAAATTAGGGGGCCCCTCCTACAATGAGCAGTTCTTC.